This T cell receptor beta chain was sequenced during a study of blood T cell repertoires in COVID-19. Looking at the study overall: The United States, Italy and Spain provided the acute and convalescent COVID-19 samples. PBMCs, B-cell-depleted T cells, or T cells were the source of the cDNA or gDNA that made up the material.

The authors' processing: Reference gene primer amplification gave nucleated cell count estimates. The method was immunoSEQ multiplex PCR; TCRdb's version includes in-frame clones alone and lacks a portion of them. V and J calls and clone size come straight from that table; D and trimming were deduced from the DNA. The sample includes roughly 140,000 clones, 60% to 80% of them seen just once. The CDR3 is 16 amino acids. The germline gives CDR1 MNHNS, CDR2 SASEGT. The ends were cut back, 4 bases at V and 0 bases at J, with 16 bases in the middle. The TCR sequence derives from a man in his forties or fifties with active or convalescent COVID-19. V and J are TRBV6-1 and TRBJ2-7; D gene unclear. The source material was peripheral blood. CDR3 loop: CASSGAWVLSSYEQYF. CDR3 DNA sequence: TGTGCCAGCAGTGGGGCGTGGGTCCTGAGCTCCTACGAGCAGTACTTC.